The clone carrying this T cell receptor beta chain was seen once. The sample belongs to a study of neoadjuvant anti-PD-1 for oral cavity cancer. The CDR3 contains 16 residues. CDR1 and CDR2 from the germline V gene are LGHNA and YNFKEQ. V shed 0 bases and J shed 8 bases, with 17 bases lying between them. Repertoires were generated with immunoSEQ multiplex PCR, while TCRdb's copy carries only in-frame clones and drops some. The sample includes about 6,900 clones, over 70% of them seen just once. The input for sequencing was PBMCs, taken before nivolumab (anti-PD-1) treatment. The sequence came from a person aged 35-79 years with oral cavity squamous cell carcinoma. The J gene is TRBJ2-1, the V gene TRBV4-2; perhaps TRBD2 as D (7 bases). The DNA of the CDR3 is TGTGCCAGCAGCCAAGATGGGGGGGCCGGGGTGGATGAGCAGTTCTTC. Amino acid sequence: CASSQDGGAGVDEQFF.